The source of this T cell receptor beta chain is a study of T cells in Graves' hyperthyroidism and ophthalmopathy. With duration under 3 months, ophthalmopathy was active: Clinical Activity Score at least 3, NOSPECS at least 4. Investigators excluded patients with uncontrolled infection, other autoimmune disease, pregnancy or lactation. The diagnoses drew upon clinical symptoms, serum thyroxine and TRAb, thyroid ultrasound and orbital computed tomography. It was RNA transcripts that yielded the amplified TCR beta CDR3 regions. Initially, a first-round RT-PCR of the TCR CDR3 employed the HTBI primer set. Each CDR3 protein gets one entry after TCRdb re-called the multiplex PCR reads with MiXCR. The table has about 600,000 distinct CDR3 sequences, 16% seen once; the top ten hold roughly 3.4%. A remark on this clonotype: What it binds is unknown.

V lost 4 bases, J lost 9 bases, and 16 bases lay in between. CDR3 length: 14 amino acids. Germline V gives CDR1 MNHEY, CDR2 SVGEGT. Regarding the study as a whole: Researchers report that a 13 V-J model separated ophthalmopathy from stable hyperthyroidism.

V is TRBV6-2 or TRBV6-3 and J is TRBJ1-5, with D possibly being TRBD1 (6 bases). Sequencing was performed on blood. The clonotype comes from a woman aged 35 to 49 with Graves' ophthalmopathy. The CDR3: CASSWTAAKGPQHF. CDR3 bases: TGTGCCAGCAGTTGGACAGCCGCAAAGGGGCCCCAGCATTTT.